The sequence of this T cell receptor beta chain was determined in a study of blood T cells in healthy people across ages (dated by TCRdb to 2013 to 2016). About the investigation overall: In model experiments, template switching captured about one uniquely barcoded TCR beta cDNA molecule for every two T cells. Donors of different ages were randomly distributed across sequencing lanes to avoid experimental bias. To track age-related changes in TCR beta repertoire diversity, the study relied on deep sequencing normalized with unique cDNA molecular identifiers. The donors were split into four age groups: young (average approximately 16 years), middle-aged (roughly 39), aged (62) and long-lived (roughly 88). Using the same blood draw, the study looked at two additional independent replicas of 1 million unique cDNA reads for two donors, one aged 18 to 30 and the other aged 80 or older. The full study reports these points: Compared with the aged group, more naive CD4+ T cells, fewer expanded clones and increased TCR diversity were shown by the long-lived group, suggesting age selection. Conclusive comparison of naive and antigen-experienced compartments was prevented by the profiling of bulk unsorted PBMCs. Donor CMV infection status was unknown, potentially confounding age-related changes in expanded clonotypes. There was a strong correlation between observed TCR beta diversity and the percentage of naive T cells measured by flow cytometry. Observed TCR beta diversity per million T cells fell roughly linearly with age, and a significant reduction was already apparent by age around 36. Total diversity estimates from one million sequenced T cells were considered lower bounds and underestimates.

To note about this clonotype: The clone's antigen remains unknown. No qualities accompany the bases; no much larger clone lies one base away.

The donors were roughly 39 Caucasian individuals from Russia, aged 6 to 90 years, who were systemically healthy. Approximately 11 milliliters of peripheral blood were drawn from each donor into EDTA-treated Vacutainer tubes. Ficoll-Paque density-gradient centrifugation was used to isolate PBMCs, with at least 6 million per sample. Total RNA was extracted from PBMCs with Trizol reagent, with at least 5.5 micrograms obtained per sample. For every donor, an aliquot of PBMCs went through flow cytometry to measure the percentages of naive CD45RAhigh/CD27high T cells. Library construction relied on 5' RACE. These reads were obtained on an Illumina HiSeq 2500. A second 7 to 11 cycle PCR used a sample-barcoded 5' primer and a J-beta primer mix. A unique molecular identifier was introduced onto each TCR beta cDNA molecule by a template-switch 5' adaptor carrying 12 random nucleotides. At least 2.5 million CDR3-containing paired-end reads were obtained from each sample. First-strand cDNA was synthesized from all RNA with the Mint cDNA synthesis kit, primed by a TRBC-specific oligonucleotide. All cDNA was treated with uracil-DNA glycosylase and then went through a first 18-cycle PCR with the universal primers M1SS and BC2_uni_R. In the paper's pipeline: For normalization, 1 million high-quality reads, each with a distinct molecular identifier, were randomly selected from each sample. Reads sharing molecular identifiers were discarded rather than binned into consensus sequences. MiTCR, set to a Q25 quality threshold and the strictest error-elimination algorithm, was used for CDR3 identification, clonotype clustering and error correction. Lower-bound total TCR beta diversity was estimated with a nonparametric unseen species model using Euler transformation. Using fastp trimming at Q25 and MiXCR clonotype assembly, TCRdb reanalyzed the public sequencing data and kept in-frame beta chains. Entries that share a CDR3 protein sequence are merged under the most common genes and DNA. It is TCRdb's table, rather than the study itself, that gives the V and J calls and clone size. Within this sample are around 850,000 distinct CDR3 sequences, with about 36% of them counted one time only. Approximately 13% of the sample lies in the top ten.

From its cysteine to its phenylalanine, the CDR3 spans 14 amino acids. Only the CDR3 DNA is retained, 42 bases long and in frame from the first base. V sheds 4 bases and J sheds 0 bases, leaving 9 bases between their ends. The germline V gene (reference sequence) supplies CDR1 LGHDT and CDR2 YNNKEL. This sequence was found in a man younger than 30 in good health. This chain is built from TRBV3-1 and TRBJ1-2; the D gene identity is not certain. The specimen was blood. The CDR3 protein: CASSPADPNYGYTF. The nucleotides are TGTGCCAGCAGCCCTGCCGATCCTAACTATGGCTACACCTTC.